Listed below are T cell receptor beta chains from one sample, sequenced in a study of blood T cell repertoires in COVID-19. Method: immunoSEQ multiplex PCR; TCRdb's copy keeps in-frame clones and lacks some. Of approximately 260,000 clones in the sample, around nine tenths were seen once. Sequenced material: peripheral blood. All receptors come from a woman between 70 and 85 years old with COVID-19, enrolled during active disease. Both conserved end residues are part of each CDR3. Each record gives: CDR3 protein, CDR3 DNA, J gene, clone size, D gene, V gene. The D gene is left open where the match is weak. Size is omitted from some rows. Given values are once, few, many or a class for expanded clones.

CDR3 protein: CASSRDSSGANVLTF; CDR3 DNA: TGTGCCAGTAGCCGAGACAGCTCTGGGGCCAACGTCCTGACTTTC; J gene: TRBJ2-6; clone size: -; D gene: -; V gene: TRBV19
CDR3 protein: CASSLELGVVETQYF; CDR3 DNA: TGTGCCAGCAGCTTAGAGCTAGGGGTGGTGGAGACCCAGTACTTC; J gene: TRBJ2-5; clone size: few; D gene: -; V gene: TRBV7-2
CDR3 protein: CASSQEGQLFWAANEQFF; CDR3 DNA: TGTGCCAGCAGCCAAGAGGGGCAGTTATTCTGGGCTGCCAATGAGCAGTTCTTC; J gene: TRBJ2-1; clone size: -; D gene: -; V gene: TRBV3-1/TRBV3-2
CDR3 protein: CASSLGSYYTGELFF; CDR3 DNA: TGCGCCAGCAGCTTGGGTTCATACTACACCGGGGAGCTGTTTTTT; J gene: TRBJ2-2; clone size: -; D gene: -; V gene: TRBV5-1
CDR3 protein: CAISEPGLAGGFNEQFF; CDR3 DNA: TGTGCCATCAGTGAACCGGGACTAGCGGGAGGTTTTAATGAGCAGTTCTTC; J gene: TRBJ2-1; clone size: -; D gene: TRBD2; V gene: TRBV10-3
CDR3 protein: CASSLGGSASYNSPLHF; CDR3 DNA: TGTGCCAGCAGCTTGGGCGGGTCGGCCTCCTATAATTCACCCCTCCACTTT; J gene: TRBJ1-6; clone size: -; D gene: -; V gene: TRBV5-6
CDR3 protein: CASSLHFDLINEQFF; CDR3 DNA: TGTGCCAGCAGCCTACACTTCGACTTAATTAATGAGCAGTTCTTC; J gene: TRBJ2-1; clone size: -; D gene: -; V gene: TRBV7-2
CDR3 protein: CASGPGQGAERTEAFF; CDR3 DNA: TGTGCCAGTGGTCCGGGACAGGGGGCGGAGCGCACTGAAGCTTTCTTT; J gene: TRBJ1-1; clone size: few; D gene: TRBD1; V gene: TRBV9
CDR3 protein: CAWSVWGSNQPQHF; CDR3 DNA: TGTGCCTGGAGCGTTTGGGGCAGTAATCAGCCCCAGCATTTT; J gene: TRBJ1-5; clone size: -; D gene: -; V gene: TRBV30
CDR3 protein: CASSELSGSNNIQYF; CDR3 DNA: TGTGCCAGCAGCGAACTGAGCGGGAGTAATAACATTCAGTACTTC; J gene: TRBJ2-4; clone size: few; D gene: TRBD2; V gene: TRBV2
CDR3 protein: CSVKDQQPQHF; CDR3 DNA: TGCAGCGTTAAAGATCAGCAGCCCCAGCATTTT; J gene: TRBJ1-5; clone size: -; D gene: -; V gene: TRBV29-1
CDR3 protein: CASSPRQIASSANYGYTF; CDR3 DNA: TGTGCCAGCTCACCACGACAGATTGCCTCGTCAGCTAACTATGGCTACACCTTC; J gene: TRBJ1-2; clone size: -; D gene: -; V gene: TRBV18
CDR3 protein: CASSPRGQEGSYNEQFF; CDR3 DNA: TGCGCCAGCAGCCCTCGTGGCCAGGAGGGGTCCTACAATGAGCAGTTCTTC; J gene: TRBJ2-1; clone size: -; D gene: -; V gene: TRBV5-1
CDR3 protein: CAWSVPGGPISGNTIYF; CDR3 DNA: TGTGCCTGGAGTGTACCGGGGGGCCCGATCTCTGGAAACACCATATATTTT; J gene: TRBJ1-3; clone size: -; D gene: -; V gene: TRBV30
CDR3 protein: CASSLAGRHRSHEQYF; CDR3 DNA: TGTGCCAGCAGTTTGGCCGGGAGACACCGGTCCCACGAGCAGTACTTC; J gene: TRBJ2-7; clone size: -; D gene: -; V gene: TRBV5-4
CDR3 protein: CASSLPGTSLTGELFF; CDR3 DNA: TGTGCCAGCAGTTTACCCGGGACTAGCTTGACCGGGGAGCTGTTTTTT; J gene: TRBJ2-2; clone size: -; D gene: TRBD2; V gene: TRBV28
CDR3 protein: CSARAGSGSGYEQYF; CDR3 DNA: TGCAGCGCCCGCGCCGGGAGCGGGAGTGGCTACGAGCAGTACTTC; J gene: TRBJ2-7; clone size: -; D gene: TRBD2; V gene: TRBV29-1
CDR3 protein: CAWSPVRGYEQYF; CDR3 DNA: TGTGCCTGGAGCCCCGTCAGGGGCTACGAGCAGTACTTC; J gene: TRBJ2-7; clone size: -; D gene: -; V gene: TRBV30
CDR3 protein: CASSSQGGGTEAFF; CDR3 DNA: TGTGCCAGCAGCTCGCAGGGAGGGGGCACTGAAGCTTTCTTT; J gene: TRBJ1-1; clone size: -; D gene: -; V gene: TRBV7-2
CDR3 protein: CASSFAGRNYGYTF; CDR3 DNA: TGTGCCAGCAGTTTCGCGGGACGGAATTATGGCTACACCTTC; J gene: TRBJ1-2; clone size: once; D gene: -; V gene: TRBV27
CDR3 protein: CASSLAGGHVAYEQYF; CDR3 DNA: TGTGCCAGCAGTTTGGCGGGAGGGCACGTAGCCTACGAGCAGTACTTC; J gene: TRBJ2-7; clone size: -; D gene: TRBD2; V gene: TRBV27
CDR3 protein: CATGDTSYNSPLHF; CDR3 DNA: TGTGCTACAGGGGACACCTCCTATAATTCACCCCTCCACTTT; J gene: TRBJ1-6; clone size: -; D gene: TRBD1; V gene: TRBV30
CDR3 protein: CASSLGTTVGTGTGEQYF; CDR3 DNA: TGTGCCAGCAGCTTAGGGACTACGGTAGGGACAGGGACCGGCGAGCAGTACTTC; J gene: TRBJ2-7; clone size: -; D gene: TRBD1; V gene: TRBV7-8
CDR3 protein: CASSQGQADYNEQFF; CDR3 DNA: TGTGCCAGCAGCCAAGGGCAAGCGGACTACAATGAGCAGTTCTTC; J gene: TRBJ2-1; clone size: few; D gene: -; V gene: TRBV4-2
CDR3 protein: CAIRRGDGANVLTF; CDR3 DNA: TGTGCCATCAGACGGGGGGATGGGGCCAACGTCCTGACTTTC; J gene: TRBJ2-6; clone size: -; D gene: TRBD2; V gene: TRBV6-1
CDR3 protein: CSVVTGGWNQPQHF; CDR3 DNA: TGCAGCGTTGTGACGGGTGGGTGGAATCAGCCCCAGCATTTT; J gene: TRBJ1-5; clone size: -; D gene: -; V gene: TRBV29-1
CDR3 protein: CASSSQIAGGPVGEQFF; CDR3 DNA: TGCGCCAGCAGCAGTCAGATAGCGGGAGGGCCTGTGGGTGAGCAGTTCTTC; J gene: TRBJ2-1; clone size: -; D gene: TRBD2; V gene: TRBV5-1
CDR3 protein: CASGDRGFEKLFF; CDR3 DNA: TGTGCCAGCGGGGACAGGGGCTTTGAAAAACTGTTTTTT; J gene: TRBJ1-4; clone size: -; D gene: TRBD1; V gene: TRBV6-5
CDR3 protein: CASSKRTGRNEQFF; CDR3 DNA: TGTGCCAGCAGTAAACGGACAGGGCGAAATGAGCAGTTCTTC; J gene: TRBJ2-1; clone size: -; D gene: TRBD1; V gene: TRBV27
CDR3 protein: CASSFGVSSYNEQFF; CDR3 DNA: TGTGCCAGCAGCTTCGGGGTGAGCTCCTACAATGAGCAGTTCTTC; J gene: TRBJ2-1; clone size: -; D gene: -; V gene: TRBV7-3
CDR3 protein: CASSPLSSGRRTDTQYF; CDR3 DNA: TGCGCCAGCAGCCCCCTCAGTAGCGGGAGGCGCACAGATACGCAGTATTTT; J gene: TRBJ2-3; clone size: once; D gene: TRBD2; V gene: TRBV5-1
CDR3 protein: CAWSVGSGTYEQYF; CDR3 DNA: TGTGCCTGGAGTGTAGGTTCAGGGACCTACGAGCAGTACTTC; J gene: TRBJ2-7; clone size: -; D gene: -; V gene: TRBV30
CDR3 protein: CASSLFQGGQPQHF; CDR3 DNA: TGTGCCAGCAGCTTGTTCCAGGGGGGACAGCCCCAGCATTTT; J gene: TRBJ1-5; clone size: once; D gene: TRBD1; V gene: TRBV5-6
CDR3 protein: CASSEEAGSGHEQFF; CDR3 DNA: TGCGCCAGCAGTGAGGAGGCCGGGAGCGGCCATGAGCAGTTCTTC; J gene: TRBJ2-1; clone size: -; D gene: -; V gene: TRBV10-1
CDR3 protein: CASSLEGHLNGYTF; CDR3 DNA: TGTGCCAGTAGTCTAGAGGGACATCTGAATGGCTACACCTTC; J gene: TRBJ1-2; clone size: -; D gene: -; V gene: TRBV19
CDR3 protein: CAISGDSSHGYTF; CDR3 DNA: TGTGCCATCAGCGGGGACTCTTCCCATGGCTACACCTTC; J gene: TRBJ1-2; clone size: -; D gene: -; V gene: TRBV10-3
CDR3 protein: CSATRQAEAFF; CDR3 DNA: TGCAGTGCTACTAGACAGGCTGAAGCTTTCTTT; J gene: TRBJ1-1; clone size: -; D gene: -; V gene: TRBV20-1
CDR3 protein: CASSILLGQGTNQPQHF; CDR3 DNA: TGTGCCAGCAGCATTCTCCTGGGACAGGGTACAAATCAGCCCCAGCATTTT; J gene: TRBJ1-5; clone size: few; D gene: TRBD1; V gene: TRBV6-2/TRBV6-3
CDR3 protein: CASSVQPRANEQFF; CDR3 DNA: TGTGCCAGCAGTGTACAGCCCAGAGCCAATGAGCAGTTCTTC; J gene: TRBJ2-1; clone size: -; D gene: -; V gene: TRBV28
CDR3 protein: CASSQEWSRGSEAFF; CDR3 DNA: TGTGCCAGCAGCCAAGAATGGAGTCGCGGTTCTGAAGCTTTCTTT; J gene: TRBJ1-1; clone size: -; D gene: -; V gene: TRBV3-1/TRBV3-2
CDR3 protein: CASRDLAGGPNEQFF; CDR3 DNA: TGTGCCAGCAGAGACTTAGCGGGAGGGCCCAATGAGCAGTTCTTC; J gene: TRBJ2-1; clone size: once; D gene: TRBD2; V gene: TRBV2
CDR3 protein: CASSWGQGPNEKLFF; CDR3 DNA: TGTGCCAGCAGTTGGGGACAGGGGCCAAATGAAAAACTGTTTTTT; J gene: TRBJ1-4; clone size: -; D gene: TRBD1; V gene: TRBV9
CDR3 protein: CASSPRTGLANYGYTF; CDR3 DNA: TGTGCCAGCAGCCCCCGGACAGGGTTAGCTAACTATGGCTACACCTTC; J gene: TRBJ1-2; clone size: -; D gene: TRBD1; V gene: TRBV7-2
CDR3 protein: CSVTGSGGYTF; CDR3 DNA: TGCAGTGTCACGGGGTCGGGTGGCTACACCTTC; J gene: TRBJ1-2; clone size: once; D gene: -; V gene: TRBV20-1
CDR3 protein: CASSHTNYGYTF; CDR3 DNA: TGTGCCAGCTCACATACTAACTATGGCTACACCTTC; J gene: TRBJ1-2; clone size: -; D gene: -; V gene: TRBV6-6
CDR3 protein: CASGRVASTDTQYF; CDR3 DNA: TGTGCCAGTGGGAGGGTAGCGAGTACAGATACGCAGTATTTT; J gene: TRBJ2-3; clone size: -; D gene: TRBD2; V gene: TRBV19
CDR3 protein: CASSRRDRGPTNEKLFF; CDR3 DNA: TGCGCCAGCAGCCGCCGGGACAGGGGGCCAACTAATGAAAAACTGTTTTTT; J gene: TRBJ1-4; clone size: once; D gene: TRBD1; V gene: TRBV4-3